These T cell receptor beta chains were read from a single sample in a study of T cell changes during pregnancy in multiple sclerosis. The data were produced by immunoSEQ multiplex PCR, yet TCRdb's version contains in-frame clones alone and is incomplete. Among about 66,000 clones listed, 90% to 95% were seen once. The material was CD8+ T cells from peripheral blood mononuclear cells, obtained before pregnancy. Receptor source: a female donor with multiple sclerosis, enrolled in a pregnancy study. Both conserved end residues are part of each CDR3. The D gene is left open where the match is weak.

J gene	CDR3 length	D gene	V gene	CDR3 protein	CDR3 DNA
TRBJ2-5	14	TRBD1	TRBV9	CASRGQGGGETQYF	TGTGCCAGCAGGGGACAGGGAGGCGGAGAGACCCAGTACTTC
TRBJ2-1	13	TRBD2	TRBV4-1	CASGPGGTPEQFF	TGCGCCAGCGGACCCGGGGGGACCCCCGAGCAGTTCTTC
TRBJ1-6	12	NA	TRBV9	CASSVGASPLHF	TGTGCCAGCAGCGTAGGCGCTTCACCCCTCCACTTT
TRBJ1-2	15	NA	TRBV9	CASSEPYGVNYGYTF	TGTGCCAGCAGCGAACCCTACGGAGTTAACTATGGCTACACCTTC
TRBJ1-1	10	NA	TRBV29-1	CSVGLTEAFF	TGCAGCGTTGGACTGACTGAAGCTTTCTTT
TRBJ1-2	14	NA	TRBV9	CASSVDNKFYGYTF	TGTGCCAGCAGCGTAGATAACAAGTTCTATGGCTACACCTTC
TRBJ1-1	14	TRBD1	TRBV19	CASGPGQQNTEAFF	TGTGCCAGTGGGCCGGGACAGCAGAACACTGAAGCTTTCTTT
TRBJ2-3	15	NA	TRBV9	CASSVEAGGADTQYF	TGTGCCAGCAGCGTAGAGGCGGGCGGCGCAGATACGCAGTATTTT
TRBJ1-1	11	NA	TRBV19	CASSRGGGAFF	TGTGCCAGTAGTAGGGGCGGGGGAGCTTTCTTT
TRBJ2-7	13	TRBD1	TRBV29-1	CSVGGTASYEQYF	TGCAGCGTTGGGGGGACAGCCTCCTACGAGCAGTACTTC
TRBJ2-7	16	TRBD1	TRBV11-2	CASSPWDRGASYEQYF	TGTGCCAGCAGCCCATGGGACAGGGGAGCTTCCTACGAGCAGTACTTC
TRBJ1-1	14	NA	TRBV5-1	CASSLGAGGTEAFF	TGCGCCAGCAGCTTGGGGGCGGGTGGGACTGAAGCTTTCTTT
TRBJ2-1	14	NA	TRBV6-5	CASSLGGAGAEQFF	TGTGCCAGCAGTCTTGGTGGGGCGGGGGCTGAGCAGTTCTTC
TRBJ2-7	14	TRBD1	TRBV19	CASSGDSSTYEQYF	TGTGCCAGTAGTGGGGACAGTTCAACCTACGAGCAGTACTTC
TRBJ1-1	14	TRBD1	TRBV11-2	CASSFGTGLTEAFF	TGTGCCAGCAGCTTTGGGACAGGGTTAACTGAAGCTTTCTTT
TRBJ1-6	15	NA	TRBV27	CASSAGLLSNSPLHF	TGTGCCAGCAGTGCAGGCCTTTTGTCTAATTCACCCCTCCACTTT
TRBJ1-2	20	NA	TRBV27	CASSFLAPTQIDSTNYGYTF	TGTGCCAGCAGTTTCTTGGCTCCCACTCAAATTGACAGCACTAACTATGGCTACACCTTC
TRBJ2-1	10	NA	TRBV20-1	CSASSDRQFF	TGCAGTGCTTCCTCGGACAGGCAGTTCTTC
TRBJ1-1	12	NA	TRBV4-1	CASSQAGTSAFF	TGCGCCAGCAGCCAGGCAGGGACTTCGGCTTTCTTT
TRBJ1-1	14	TRBD1	TRBV5-1	CASSLDRGNTEAFF	TGCGCCAGCAGCTTGGACAGGGGGAACACTGAAGCTTTCTTT
TRBJ1-4	15	TRBD1	TRBV5-1	CASSGGEGAPEKLFF	TGCGCCAGCAGCGGGGGAGAGGGGGCGCCTGAAAAACTGTTTTTT
TRBJ1-2	15	NA	TRBV4-1	CASSQWESSNYGYTF	TGCGCCAGCAGCCAATGGGAGTCTTCTAACTATGGCTACACCTTC
TRBJ1-5	14	NA	TRBV5-6	CASSLGLGSGPQHF	TGTGCCAGCAGCTTGGGTTTGGGGAGTGGGCCCCAGCATTTT
TRBJ1-2	18	TRBD1	TRBV7-8	CASSLEAYPGQGGNGYTF	TGTGCCAGCAGCTTAGAAGCGTATCCGGGACAGGGGGGAAATGGCTACACCTTC
TRBJ1-1	16	NA	TRBV27	CASSLGGAHMNTEAFF	TGTGCCAGCAGTTTGGGGGGGGCCCACATGAACACTGAAGCTTTCTTT
TRBJ2-1	16	TRBD2	TRBV6-4	CASSDTSGGLSNEQFF	TGTGCCAGCAGTGACACTAGCGGGGGGCTAAGCAATGAGCAGTTCTTC
TRBJ2-7	14	TRBD2	TRBV27	CASRPGLGYYEQYF	TGTGCCAGCAGACCGGGACTAGGGTACTACGAGCAGTACTTC
TRBJ1-1	13	NA	TRBV7-3	CASSLSGGNEAFF	TGTGCCAGCAGCTTAAGCGGGGGGAATGAAGCTTTCTTT